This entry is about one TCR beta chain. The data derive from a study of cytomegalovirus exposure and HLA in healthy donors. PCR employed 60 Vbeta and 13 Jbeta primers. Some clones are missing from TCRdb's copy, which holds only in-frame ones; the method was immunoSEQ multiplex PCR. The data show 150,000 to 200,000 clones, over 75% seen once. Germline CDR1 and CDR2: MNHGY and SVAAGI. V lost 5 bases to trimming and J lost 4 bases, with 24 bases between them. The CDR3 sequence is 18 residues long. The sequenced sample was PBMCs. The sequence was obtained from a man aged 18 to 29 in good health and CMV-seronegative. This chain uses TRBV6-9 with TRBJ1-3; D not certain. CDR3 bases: TGTGCCAGCAGTACAGATGAAATCAGTTTGGTGTGCGGAAACACCATATATTTT. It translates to CASSTDEISLVCGNTIYF.